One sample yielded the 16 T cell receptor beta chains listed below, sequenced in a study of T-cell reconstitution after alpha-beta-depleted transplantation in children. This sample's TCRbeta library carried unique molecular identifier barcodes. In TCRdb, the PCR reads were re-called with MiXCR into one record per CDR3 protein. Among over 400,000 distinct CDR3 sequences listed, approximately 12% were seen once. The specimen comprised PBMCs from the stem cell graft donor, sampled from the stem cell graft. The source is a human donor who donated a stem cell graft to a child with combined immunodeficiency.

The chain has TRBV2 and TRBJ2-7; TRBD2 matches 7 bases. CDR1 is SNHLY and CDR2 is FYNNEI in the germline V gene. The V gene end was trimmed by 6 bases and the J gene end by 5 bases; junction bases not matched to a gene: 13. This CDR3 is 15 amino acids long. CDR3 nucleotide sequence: TGTGCCAGCAGCGGGAGCGGGACGGCTTATAACGAGCAGTACTTC. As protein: CASSGSGTAYNEQYF.

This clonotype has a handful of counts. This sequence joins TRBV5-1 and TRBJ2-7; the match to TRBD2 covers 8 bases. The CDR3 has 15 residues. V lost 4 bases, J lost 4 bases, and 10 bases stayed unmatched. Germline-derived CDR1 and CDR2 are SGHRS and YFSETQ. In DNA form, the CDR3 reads TGCGCCAGCAGCAAATCCCCGGGACTAGATTACGAGCAGTACTTC. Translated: CASSKSPGLDYEQYF.

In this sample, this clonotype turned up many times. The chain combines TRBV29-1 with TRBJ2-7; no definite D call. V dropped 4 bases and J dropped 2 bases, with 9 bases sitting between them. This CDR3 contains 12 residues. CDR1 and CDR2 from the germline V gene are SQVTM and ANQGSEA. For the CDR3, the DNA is TGCAGCGTTGCGGACGGAACCTACGAGCAGTACTTC. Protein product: CSVADGTYEQYF.

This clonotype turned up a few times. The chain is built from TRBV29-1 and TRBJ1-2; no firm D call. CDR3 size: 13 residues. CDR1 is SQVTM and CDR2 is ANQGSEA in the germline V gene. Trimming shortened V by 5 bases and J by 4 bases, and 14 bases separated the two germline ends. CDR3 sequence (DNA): TGCAGCGTTCGACCCCGTGACATCTATGGCTACACCTTC. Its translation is CSVRPRDIYGYTF.

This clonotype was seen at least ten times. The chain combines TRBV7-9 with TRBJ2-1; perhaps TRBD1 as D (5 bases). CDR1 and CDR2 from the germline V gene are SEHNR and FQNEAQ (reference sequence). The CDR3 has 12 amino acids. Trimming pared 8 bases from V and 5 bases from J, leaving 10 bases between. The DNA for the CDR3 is TGTGCCAGCGGGGCCTTAAACAATGAGCAGTTCTTC. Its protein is CASGALNNEQFF.

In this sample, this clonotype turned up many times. The CDR3 reads CASSPLGFSNYGYTF. The CDR3 DNA sequence: TGTGCCAGCAGCCCTCTGGGGTTTTCTAACTATGGCTACACCTTC. This chain links TRBV12-3 or TRBV12-4 with TRBJ1-2, with unresolved D. V gave up 6 bases and J gave up 0 bases, with 14 bases separating them. This CDR3 comprises 15 residues.

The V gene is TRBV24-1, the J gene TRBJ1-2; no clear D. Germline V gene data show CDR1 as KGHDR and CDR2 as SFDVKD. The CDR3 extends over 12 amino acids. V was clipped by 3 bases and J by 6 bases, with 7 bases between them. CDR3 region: CATSDRLHGYTF. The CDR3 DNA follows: TGTGCCACCAGTGATAGACTACATGGCTACACCTTC.

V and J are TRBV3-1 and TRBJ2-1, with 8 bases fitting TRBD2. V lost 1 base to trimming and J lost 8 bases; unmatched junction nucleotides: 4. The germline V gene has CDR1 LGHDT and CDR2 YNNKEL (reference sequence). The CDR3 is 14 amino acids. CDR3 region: CASSQAGGPDEQFF. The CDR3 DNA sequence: TGTGCCAGCAGCCAAGCGGGAGGGCCTGATGAGCAGTTCTTC.

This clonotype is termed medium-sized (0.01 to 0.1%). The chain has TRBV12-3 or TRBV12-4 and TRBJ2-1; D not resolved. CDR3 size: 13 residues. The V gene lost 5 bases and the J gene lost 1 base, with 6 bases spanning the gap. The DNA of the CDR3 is TGTGCCAGCAGTGATACTTCCTACAATGAGCAGTTCTTC. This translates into CASSDTSYNEQFF.

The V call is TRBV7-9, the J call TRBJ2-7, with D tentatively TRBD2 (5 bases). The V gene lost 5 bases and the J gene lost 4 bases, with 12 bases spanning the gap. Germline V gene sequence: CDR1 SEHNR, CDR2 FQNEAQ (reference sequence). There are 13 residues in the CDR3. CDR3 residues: CASSQIGLYEQYF. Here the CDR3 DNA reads TGTGCCAGCAGCCAAATCGGACTTTACGAGCAGTACTTC.

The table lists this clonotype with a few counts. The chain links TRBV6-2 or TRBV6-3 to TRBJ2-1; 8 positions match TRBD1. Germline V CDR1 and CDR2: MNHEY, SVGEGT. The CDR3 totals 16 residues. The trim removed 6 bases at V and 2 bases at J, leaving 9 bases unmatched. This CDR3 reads CASSPLGTGTYNEQFF. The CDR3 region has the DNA TGTGCCAGCAGCCCCCTGGGGACAGGTACCTACAATGAGCAGTTCTTC.

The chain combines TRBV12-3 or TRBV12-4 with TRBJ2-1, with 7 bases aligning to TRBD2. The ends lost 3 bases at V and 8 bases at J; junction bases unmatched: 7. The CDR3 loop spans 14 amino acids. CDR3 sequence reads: CASSFQRDADEQFF. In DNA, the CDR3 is TGTGCCAGCAGTTTTCAGCGGGACGCCGATGAGCAGTTCTTC.

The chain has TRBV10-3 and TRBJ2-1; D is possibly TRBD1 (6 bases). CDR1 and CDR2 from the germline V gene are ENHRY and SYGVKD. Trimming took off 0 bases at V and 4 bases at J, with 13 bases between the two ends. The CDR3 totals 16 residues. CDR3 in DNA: TGTGCCATCAGTGAGTCTTTGGCAGGGGTTTACAATGAGCAGTTCTTC. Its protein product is CAISESLAGVYNEQFF.

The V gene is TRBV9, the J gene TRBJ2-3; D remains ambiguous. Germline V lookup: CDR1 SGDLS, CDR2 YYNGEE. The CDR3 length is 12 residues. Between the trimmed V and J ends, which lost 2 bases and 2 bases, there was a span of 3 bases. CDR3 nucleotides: TGTGCCAGCAGCGTTATCACAGATACGCAGTATTTT. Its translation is CASSVITDTQYF.

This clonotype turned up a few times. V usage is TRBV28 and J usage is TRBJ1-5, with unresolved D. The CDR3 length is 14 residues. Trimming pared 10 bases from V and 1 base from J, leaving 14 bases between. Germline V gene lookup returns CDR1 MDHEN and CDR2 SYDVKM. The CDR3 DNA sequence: TGTGCCACACGCCAAAGGATCAGCAATCAGCCCCAGCATTTT. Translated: CATRQRISNQPQHF.

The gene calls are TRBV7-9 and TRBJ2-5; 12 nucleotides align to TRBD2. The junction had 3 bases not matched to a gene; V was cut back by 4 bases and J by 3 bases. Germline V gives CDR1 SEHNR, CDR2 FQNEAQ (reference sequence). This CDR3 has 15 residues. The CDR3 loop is CASSWGLAGEETQYF. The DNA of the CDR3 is TGTGCCAGCAGCTGGGGACTAGCGGGTGAAGAGACCCAGTACTTC.